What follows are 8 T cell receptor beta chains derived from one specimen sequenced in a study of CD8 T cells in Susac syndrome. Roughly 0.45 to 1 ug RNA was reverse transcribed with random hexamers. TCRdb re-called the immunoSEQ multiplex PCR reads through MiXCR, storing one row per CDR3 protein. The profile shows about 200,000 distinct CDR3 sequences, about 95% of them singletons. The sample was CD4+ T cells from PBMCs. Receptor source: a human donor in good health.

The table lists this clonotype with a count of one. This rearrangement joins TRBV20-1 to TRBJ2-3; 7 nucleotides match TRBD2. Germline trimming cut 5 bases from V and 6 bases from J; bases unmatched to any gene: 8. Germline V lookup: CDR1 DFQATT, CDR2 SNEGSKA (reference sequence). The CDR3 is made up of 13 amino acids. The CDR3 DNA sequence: TGCAGTGCTGGAGGGACTATGGGTGATACGCAGTATTTT. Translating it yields CSAGGTMGDTQYF.

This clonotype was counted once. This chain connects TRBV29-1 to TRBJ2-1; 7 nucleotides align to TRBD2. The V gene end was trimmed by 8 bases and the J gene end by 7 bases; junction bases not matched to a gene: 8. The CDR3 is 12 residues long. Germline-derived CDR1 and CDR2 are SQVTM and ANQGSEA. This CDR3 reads CSSRLAMNEQFF. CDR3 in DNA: TGCAGCTCCCGACTAGCTATGAATGAGCAGTTCTTC.

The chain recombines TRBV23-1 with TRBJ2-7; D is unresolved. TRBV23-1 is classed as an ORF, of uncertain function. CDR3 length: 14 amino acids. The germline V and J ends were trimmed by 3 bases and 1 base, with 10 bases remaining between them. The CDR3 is CASSQAPRSYEQYV. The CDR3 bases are TGCGCCAGCAGTCAGGCGCCTCGATCCTACGAGCAGTACGTC.

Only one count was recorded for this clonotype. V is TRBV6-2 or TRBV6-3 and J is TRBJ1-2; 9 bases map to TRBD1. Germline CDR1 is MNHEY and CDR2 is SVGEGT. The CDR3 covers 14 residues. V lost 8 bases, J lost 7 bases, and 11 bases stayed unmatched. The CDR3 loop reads CASLPGQGTGGYTF. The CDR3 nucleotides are TGTGCCAGCTTGCCCGGACAGGGGACCGGTGGCTACACCTTC.

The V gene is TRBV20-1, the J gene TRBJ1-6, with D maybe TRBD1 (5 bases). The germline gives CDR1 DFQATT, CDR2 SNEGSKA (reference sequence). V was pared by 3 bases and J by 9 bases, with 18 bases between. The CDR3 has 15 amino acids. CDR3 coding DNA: TGCAGTGCTAGCCTACAGGAGGACGGCAGTTCACCCCTCCACTTT. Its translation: CSASLQEDGSSPLHF.

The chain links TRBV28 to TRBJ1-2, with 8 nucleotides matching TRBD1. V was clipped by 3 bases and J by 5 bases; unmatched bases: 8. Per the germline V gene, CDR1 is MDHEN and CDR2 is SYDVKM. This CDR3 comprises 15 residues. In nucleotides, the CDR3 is TGTGCCAGCAGTTTCCCTGGACAGGGAGGATATGGCTACACCTTC. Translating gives CASSFPGQGGYGYTF.

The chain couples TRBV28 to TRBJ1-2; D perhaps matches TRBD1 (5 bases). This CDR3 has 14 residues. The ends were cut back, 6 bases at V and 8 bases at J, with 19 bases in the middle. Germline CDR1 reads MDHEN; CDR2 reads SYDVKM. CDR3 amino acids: CASRMASGDWGYTF. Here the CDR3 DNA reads TGTGCCAGCAGAATGGCATCTGGGGACTGGGGCTACACCTTC.

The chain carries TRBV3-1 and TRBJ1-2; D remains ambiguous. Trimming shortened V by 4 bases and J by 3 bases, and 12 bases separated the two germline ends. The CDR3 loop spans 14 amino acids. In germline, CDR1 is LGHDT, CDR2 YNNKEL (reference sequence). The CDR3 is CASSPRSGDYGYTF. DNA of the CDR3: TGTGCCAGCAGCCCCAGGTCGGGAGACTATGGCTACACCTTC.